This T cell receptor beta chain was sequenced in a study of T cell responses to AZD1222 COVID-19 vaccine. Study-wide background: Recipients boosted at about 4 weeks or about 12 weeks are pooled.

Study-wide points: Increases in Spike-specific TCR breadth and depth were seen after two AZD1222 doses. Sampled repertoires all dated from after the peak T cell response. Epitopes outside B.1.351 and B.1.1.7 mutated regions reportedly drew nearly half of spike TCRs.

The CDR3 length is 13 residues. The germline V gene has CDR1 GTSNPN and CDR2 SVGIG (reference sequence). Repertoires were generated with immunoSEQ multiplex PCR, while TCRdb's copy carries only in-frame clones and drops some. The sample holds about 120,000 clones; about 90% are singletons and the top ten take 7.5% to 8%. This clone is a singleton in its sample. The antigen is unknown. The chain couples TRBV30 to TRBJ2-1; 8 bases line up with TRBD2. The sequencing here drew on peripheral blood, taken on day 0 of AZD1222 vaccination. The sequence came from an adult in good health. The CDR3 bases are TGTGCTGCACGAGCGGGAGTTCAGAATGAGCAGTTCTTC. It encodes CAARAGVQNEQFF.